This T cell receptor (beta chain) appears in the sequencing data of a study of cytomegalovirus exposure and HLA in healthy donors. Across the whole study: The same platform was used for the 130 or so validation repertoires as for the 650 to 800 first-cohort repertoires, as reported in a later analysis.

This CDR3 comprises 15 residues. Trimming removed 8 bases at V and 3 bases at J, with 19 bases between. In germline, CDR1 is SNHLY, CDR2 FYNNEI. Assay used: immunoSEQ multiplex PCR; TCRdb lists only in-frame clones, some missing. This sample has about 220,000 clones, with approximately 80% found just once. The J gene is TRBJ1-2, the V gene TRBV2, with D perhaps TRBD1 (5 bases). This TCR derives from a woman aged 30 to 39 in good health and CMV-seropositive. Sequences were obtained from PBMCs. The CDR3 DNA reads as TGTGCCAGCCGCCTAGGGGCTCTAAGTGACTATGGCTACACCTTC. Amino acid sequence: CASRLGALSDYGYTF.